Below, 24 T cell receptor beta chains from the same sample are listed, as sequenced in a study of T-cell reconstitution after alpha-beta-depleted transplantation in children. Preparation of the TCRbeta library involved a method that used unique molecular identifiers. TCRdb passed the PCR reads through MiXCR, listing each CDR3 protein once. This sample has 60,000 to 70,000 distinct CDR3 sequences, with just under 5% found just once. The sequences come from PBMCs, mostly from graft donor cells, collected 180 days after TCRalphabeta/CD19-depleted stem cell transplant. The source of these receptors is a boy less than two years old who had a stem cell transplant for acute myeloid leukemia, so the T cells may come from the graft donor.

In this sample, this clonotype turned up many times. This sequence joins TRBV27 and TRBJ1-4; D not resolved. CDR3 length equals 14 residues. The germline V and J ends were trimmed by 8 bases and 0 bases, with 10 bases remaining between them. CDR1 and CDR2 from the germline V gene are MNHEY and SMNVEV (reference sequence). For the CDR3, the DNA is TGTGCCAGCCGCCCGACAACAACTAATGAAAAACTGTTTTTT. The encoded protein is CASRPTTTNEKLFF.

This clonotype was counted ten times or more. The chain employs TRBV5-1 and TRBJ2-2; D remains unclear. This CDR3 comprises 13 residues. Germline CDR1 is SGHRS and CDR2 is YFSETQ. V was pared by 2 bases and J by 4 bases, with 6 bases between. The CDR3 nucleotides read TGCGCCAGCAGCTTTTTAGTCACCGGGGAGCTGTTTTTT. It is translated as CASSFLVTGELFF.

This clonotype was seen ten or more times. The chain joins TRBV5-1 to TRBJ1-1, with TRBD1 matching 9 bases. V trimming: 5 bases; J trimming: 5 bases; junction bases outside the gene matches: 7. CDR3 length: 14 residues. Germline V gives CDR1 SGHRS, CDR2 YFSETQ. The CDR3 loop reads CASSLGQGRTEAFF. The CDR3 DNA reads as TGCGCCAGCAGTCTCGGACAGGGGAGAACTGAAGCTTTCTTT.

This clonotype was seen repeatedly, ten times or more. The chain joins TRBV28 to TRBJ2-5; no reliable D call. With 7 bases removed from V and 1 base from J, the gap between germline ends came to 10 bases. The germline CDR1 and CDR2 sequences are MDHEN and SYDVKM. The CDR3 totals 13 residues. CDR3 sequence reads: CASNRKPQETQYF. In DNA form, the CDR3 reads TGTGCCAGCAACCGTAAGCCCCAAGAGACCCAGTACTTC.

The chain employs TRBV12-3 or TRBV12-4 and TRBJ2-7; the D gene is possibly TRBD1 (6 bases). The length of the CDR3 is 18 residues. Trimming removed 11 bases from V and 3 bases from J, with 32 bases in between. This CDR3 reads CASSKFFKGVQSLYEQYF. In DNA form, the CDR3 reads TGTGCCTCCTCCAAGTTCTTCAAGGGGGTTCAAAGCCTCTACGAGCAGTACTTC.

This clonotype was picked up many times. CDR3 nucleotides: TGCAGTGCTAGAGAATCCACAGGCCACTTAGCTAACTATGGCTACACCTTC. Translating it yields CSARESTGHLANYGYTF. The chain is built from TRBV20-1 and TRBJ1-2, with D maybe TRBD1 (5 bases). The CDR3 is 17 residues long. V was cut by 0 bases and J by 0 bases, with 17 bases left in between. Germline V lookup: CDR1 DFQATT, CDR2 SNEGSKA (reference sequence).

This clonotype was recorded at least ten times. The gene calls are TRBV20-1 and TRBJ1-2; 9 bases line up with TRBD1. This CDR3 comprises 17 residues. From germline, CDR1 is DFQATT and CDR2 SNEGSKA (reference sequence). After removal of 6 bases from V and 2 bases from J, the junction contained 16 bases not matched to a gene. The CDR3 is CSARLVIQGATNYGYTF. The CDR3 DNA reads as TGCAGTGCCCGACTCGTTATACAGGGGGCCACAAACTATGGCTACACCTTC.

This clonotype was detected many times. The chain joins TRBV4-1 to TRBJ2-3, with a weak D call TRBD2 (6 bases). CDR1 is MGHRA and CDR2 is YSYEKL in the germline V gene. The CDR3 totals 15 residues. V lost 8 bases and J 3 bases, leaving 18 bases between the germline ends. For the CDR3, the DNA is TGCGCCAGCTCTCAGGAGGGTAGCGGTACAGATACGCAGTATTTT. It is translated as CASSQEGSGTDTQYF.

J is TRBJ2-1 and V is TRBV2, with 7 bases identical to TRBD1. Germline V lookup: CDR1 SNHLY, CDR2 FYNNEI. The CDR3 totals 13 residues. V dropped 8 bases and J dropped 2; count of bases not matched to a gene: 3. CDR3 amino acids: CASRQGTYNEQFF. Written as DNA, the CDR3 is TGTGCCAGCCGACAGGGAACCTACAATGAGCAGTTCTTC.

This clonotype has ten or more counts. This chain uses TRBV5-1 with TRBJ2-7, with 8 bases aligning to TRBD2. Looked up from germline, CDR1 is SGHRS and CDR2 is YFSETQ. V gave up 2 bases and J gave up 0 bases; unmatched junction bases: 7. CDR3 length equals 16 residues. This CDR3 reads CASSLYPGGSSYEQYF. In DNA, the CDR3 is TGCGCCAGCAGCTTATATCCGGGGGGGAGCTCCTACGAGCAGTACTTC.

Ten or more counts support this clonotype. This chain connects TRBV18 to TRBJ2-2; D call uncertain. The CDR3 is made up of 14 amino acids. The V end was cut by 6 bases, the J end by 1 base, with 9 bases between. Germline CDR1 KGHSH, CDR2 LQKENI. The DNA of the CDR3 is TGTGCCAGCTCTATTAACTTGAACACCGGGGAGCTGTTTTTT. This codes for CASSINLNTGELFF. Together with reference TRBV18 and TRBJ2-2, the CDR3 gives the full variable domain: NAGVMQNPRHLVRRRGQEARLRCSPMKGHSHVYWYRQLPEEGLKFMVYLQKENIIDESGMPKERFSAEFPKEGPSILRIQQVVRGDSAAYFCASSINLNTGELFFGEGSRLTVL.

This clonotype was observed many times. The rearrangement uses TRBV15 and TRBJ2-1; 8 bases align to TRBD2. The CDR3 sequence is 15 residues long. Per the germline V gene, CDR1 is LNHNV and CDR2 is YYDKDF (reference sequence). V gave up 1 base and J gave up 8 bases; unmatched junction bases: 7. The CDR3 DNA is TGTGCCACCAGCAGAGTTGCGGGGGGATTGGATGAGCAGTTCTTC. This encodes CATSRVAGGLDEQFF.

DNA for the CDR3: TGTGCCAGCAGCTTGAGGGGGCCGACAGGGGAAGGAGATACGCAGTATTTT. Translating it yields CASSLRGPTGEGDTQYF. The V call is TRBV11-2, the J call TRBJ2-3; 8 bases map to TRBD1. V shed 3 bases and J 5 bases; nucleotides not matched to a gene: 13. The V gene's germline CDR1 is SGHAT and CDR2 FQNNGV. This CDR3 has 17 residues. Filled out from reference TRBV11-2 and TRBJ2-3, the complete variable domain reads EAGVAQSPRYKIIEKRQSVAFWCNPISGHATLYWYQQILGQGPKLLIQFQNNGVVDDSQLPKDRFSAERLKGVDSTLKIQPAKLEDSAVYLCASSLRGPTGEGDTQYFGPGTRLTVL.

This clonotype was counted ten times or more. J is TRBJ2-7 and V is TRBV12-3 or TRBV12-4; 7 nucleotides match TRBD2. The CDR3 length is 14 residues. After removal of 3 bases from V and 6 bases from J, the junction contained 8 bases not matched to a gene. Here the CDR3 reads CASSFTSGRVEQYF. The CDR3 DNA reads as TGTGCCAGCAGTTTCACATCAGGGAGGGTCGAGCAGTACTTC.

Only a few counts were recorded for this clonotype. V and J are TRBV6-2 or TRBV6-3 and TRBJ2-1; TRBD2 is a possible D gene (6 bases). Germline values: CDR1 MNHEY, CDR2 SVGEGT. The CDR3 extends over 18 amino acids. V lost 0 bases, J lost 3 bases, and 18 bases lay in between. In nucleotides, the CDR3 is TGTGCCAGCAGTTACTCCGTCAACGGGGGTGGATACTACAATGAGCAGTTCTTC. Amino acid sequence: CASSYSVNGGGYYNEQFF.

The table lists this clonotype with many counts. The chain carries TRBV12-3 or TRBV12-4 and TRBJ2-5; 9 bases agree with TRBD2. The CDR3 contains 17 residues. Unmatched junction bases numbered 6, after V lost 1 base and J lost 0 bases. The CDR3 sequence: CASSLGVSGGHQETQYF. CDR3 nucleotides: TGTGCCAGCAGTTTAGGGGTCAGCGGGGGGCACCAAGAGACCCAGTACTTC.

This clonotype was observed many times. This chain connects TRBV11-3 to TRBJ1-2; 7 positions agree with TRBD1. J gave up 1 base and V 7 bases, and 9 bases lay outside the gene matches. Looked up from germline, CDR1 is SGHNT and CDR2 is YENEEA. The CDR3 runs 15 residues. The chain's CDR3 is CASTRGGHRNYGYTF. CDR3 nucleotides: TGTGCCAGCACCCGAGGGGGCCACCGTAACTATGGCTACACCTTC.

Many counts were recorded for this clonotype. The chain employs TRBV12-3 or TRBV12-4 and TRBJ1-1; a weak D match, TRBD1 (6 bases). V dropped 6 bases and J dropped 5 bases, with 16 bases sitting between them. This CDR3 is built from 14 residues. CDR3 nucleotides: TGTGCCAGCAGATCACAAAGGGGGAGAACTGAAGCTTTCTTT. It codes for CASRSQRGRTEAFF.

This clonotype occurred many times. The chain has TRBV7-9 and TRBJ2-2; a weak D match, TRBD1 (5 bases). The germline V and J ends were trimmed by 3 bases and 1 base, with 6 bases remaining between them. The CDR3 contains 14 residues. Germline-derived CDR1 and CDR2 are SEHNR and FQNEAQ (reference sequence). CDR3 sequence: CASSFRENTGELFF. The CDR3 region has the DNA TGTGCCAGCAGCTTCAGGGAGAACACCGGGGAGCTGTTTTTT.

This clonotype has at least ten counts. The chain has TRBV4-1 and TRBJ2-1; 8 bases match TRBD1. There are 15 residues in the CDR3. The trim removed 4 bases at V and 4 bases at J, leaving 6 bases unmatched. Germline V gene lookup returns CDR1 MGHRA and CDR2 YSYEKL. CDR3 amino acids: CASSLQGQGYNEQFF. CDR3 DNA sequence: TGCGCCAGCAGCCTCCAAGGACAGGGATACAATGAGCAGTTCTTC.

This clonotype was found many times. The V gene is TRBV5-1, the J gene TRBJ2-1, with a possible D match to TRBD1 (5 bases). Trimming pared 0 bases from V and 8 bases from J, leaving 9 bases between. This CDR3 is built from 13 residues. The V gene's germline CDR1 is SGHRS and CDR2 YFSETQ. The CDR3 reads CASSLGQSHEQFF. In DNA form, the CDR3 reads TGCGCCAGCAGCTTGGGACAGAGCCATGAGCAGTTCTTC.

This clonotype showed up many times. Written as DNA, the CDR3 is TGCGCCAGCAGCTTGGACGGGATGACAGGGGAGCTGTTTTTT. Protein product: CASSLDGMTGELFF. This rearrangement joins TRBV5-1 to TRBJ2-2, with D possibly matching TRBD2 (5 bases). The CDR3 contains 14 residues. Trimming left V 0 bases short and J 8 bases short, with 11 bases between. The V gene's germline CDR1 is SGHRS and CDR2 YFSETQ.

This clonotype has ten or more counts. The CDR3 protein is CASSLDRQQETQYF. The CDR3 DNA reads as TGTGCCAGCAGCTTAGATCGACAGCAAGAGACCCAGTACTTC. The chain couples TRBV11-3 to TRBJ2-5; TRBD1 is a possible D gene (5 bases). This CDR3 spans 14 amino acids. CDR1 is SGHNT, CDR2 YENEEA, per germline. V lost 0 bases and J 2 bases, leaving 7 bases between the germline ends.

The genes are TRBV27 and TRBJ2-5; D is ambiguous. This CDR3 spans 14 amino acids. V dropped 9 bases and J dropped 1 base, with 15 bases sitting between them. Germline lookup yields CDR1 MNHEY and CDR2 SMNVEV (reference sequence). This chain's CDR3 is CASFPPGIQETQYF. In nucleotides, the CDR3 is TGTGCCAGTTTCCCTCCAGGAATCCAAGAGACCCAGTACTTC.